The TCR beta chain described here comes from a study of T cell therapy after organ transplantation (dated by TCRdb to about 2019). About the investigation overall: Autologous CMV-specific T cells, expanded in vitro for about 14 days with a peptide pool of 30 HLA class I and II CMV epitopes, were used as therapy products. Up to 6 T cell doses were administered to patients every 2 weeks, and patients were monitored for around 30 weeks after therapy was completed. About 80% of the ten patients were classed as clinical responders and two as nonresponders. Across 2 to 6 intravenous infusions, patients got a median of 1.92 x 10^8 CMV-specific T cells. An open-label phase I trial of autologous CMV-specific adoptive T cell therapy in solid-organ transplant recipients was the basis for the study, which was a follow-up TRBV repertoire analysis. Peripheral blood samples for the pretherapy time point were taken before T cell therapy began. Long-term post-therapy samples were available for only about 80% of the 10 patients. Overall study outcomes, separate from this receptor: The fold change in CD8 clonality after therapy was inversely correlated with pretherapy clonality, which suggests that less biased repertoires were more open to remodeling. Before therapy, nonresponders had marked clonal expansions, and their repertoires changed minimally after therapy. Assessment of confounders such as concurrent antirejection and antiviral medications was prevented by the small cohort. Reconstitution after therapy appeared to involve both transferred clonotypes and endogenous clonotypes that were not detected in the therapy products. The small number of expansions detected in nonresponders may be due to reduced sample coverage caused by poor CD8+ T cell yield.

Explained via the paper, the time point label denotes: before start of T cell therapy. Solid-organ transplant recipients with drug-resistant/recurrent cytomegalovirus were included as patients. Over eight trial participants were chosen for repertoire analysis on the basis of the availability of post-therapy peripheral blood mononuclear cells. A BD FACSAria III was used to sort viable CD3+CD8+CD4- lymphocytes from PBMCs. Genomic DNA was extracted from sorted cells with the Qiagen DNeasy Kit. At the junction V is shortened by 5 bases and J by 0 bases; bases outside the gene matches: 7. The germline V gene (reference sequence) yields LNHDA for CDR1 and SQIVND for CDR2. Counted from cysteine to phenylalanine, this CDR3 has 17 amino acids. Only the CDR3 portion is preserved as DNA: 51 bases, with reading frame beginning at the first base. The immunoSEQ two-step, bias-controlled multiplex PCR assay was used to amplify TRB CDR3 regions from genomic DNA. Sequencing of CDR3 libraries was carried out on an Illumina NextSeq 500. In the paper's pipeline: The immunoSEQ Analyzer platform handled the initial alignment and bioinformatics, which included bias normalization against synthetic CDR3 analogs. Annotation of V, D and J genes was based on the definitions in the IMGT database. For further TRBV analyses, VDJtools version 1.1.10 and the R package tcR version 2.2.1.11 were used with default settings. GLIPH analysis was done using default settings in version 1.0. To test for significant clonotype frequency changes in CDR3 sequences with at least 5 reads, a 2-sided binomial test with Benjamini-Hochberg correction (alpha = 0.01) was used. In its TCRdb copy, this immuneACCESS table keeps in-frame sequences only and misses some clones. Where compared with another copy, unresolved V genes explain less than half of these, and the others have no known cause. That table is the source of V, J and clone size, and D and trimming were worked out from the DNA. The sample table records about 50,000 clones; 94% of these occur just once. The biggest ten clones account for 3% to 3.5% of the sample.

As regards this clone: The target of this receptor is not known. No much larger clonotype is one base removed from it; base qualities were not supplied.

The receptor was derived from a human patient who had received a solid organ transplant and had CMV disease. Source: CD8+ T cells from blood, taken before autologous CMV-specific T cell therapy. In this chain, TRBV19 is recombined with TRBJ2-6; TRBD1 lines up with 7 middle nucleotides. The nucleotides are TGTGCCAGTAGTCTCCAGGGGGACCTCTCTGGGGCCAACGTCCTGACTTTC. The encoded protein is CASSLQGDLSGANVLTF.